This T cell receptor (beta chain) was retrieved from a study of monozygotic twins with inflammatory bowel disease (dated by TCRdb to about 2019). Regarding the complete study: The full study comprised 28 monozygotic twin pairs: nine German pairs (four IBD-concordant, five IBD-discordant) and 19 IBD-discordant Danish pairs. The search for disease-associated traits relied mainly on comparing IBD patients with their genetically identical healthy co-twins within discordant pairs. Each individual had, on average, about 151 000 unique TCRalpha sequences and 181 000 unique TCRbeta sequences available for analysis.

What the authors observed across the whole study: Concordant and discordant twins showed no difference in repertoire similarity, possibly because of limited statistical power. A decrease in TCRbeta repertoire diversity, as measured by inverse Simpson index, was observed in IBD patients compared with their healthy co-twins. Fewer clonotypes were shared with other individuals by IBD patients than by healthy twins, most markedly in patients showing signs of disease activity. Different T cell subtypes could not be distinguished in the analysis. Differing immunosuppressive treatments among patients may have added background noise and inter-individual variability to the repertoires. No single strong signal or clonotype linked to IBD turned up in the results, so the idea that one exists was not supported.

Taken from the germline V gene, the CDR1 and CDR2 loops are SGHRS and YFSETQ. From the cysteine through the phenylalanine, the CDR3 covers 16 amino acids. No DNA has been recorded. Library preparation employed 5' RACE. For each TCR library, approximately 3,700 ng of total RNA was used. For each sample, cDNA synthesis was carried out in eight separate reactions using SMARTScribe reverse transcriptase. During cDNA synthesis, template switching was used to introduce unique molecular identifiers that contained a 6-nucleotide sample barcode. Amplification of TCRalpha and TCRbeta cDNA involved two nested PCRs of 16 and 9 cycles, and each PCR was followed by bead purification. Before amplification, the cDNA was both treated with uracil DNA-glycosylase and purified with the QIAquick PCR purification kit. In the second PCR, Illumina TruSeq-compatible adapters and sample-specific barcodes were added. TapeStation and Qubit were used to check library quality and concentration, and around 5 ng of each library went into the pool. The pooled libraries were sequenced with 2 x 100 bp reads and custom sequencing primers on an Illumina HiSeq2500 single-index Rapid Run. Per the original workflow: PCR and sequencing errors were corrected by UMI-based consensus assembly using MiGEC version 1.2.6. MiXCR version 2.1.1 handled V(D)J alignment, clonotype assembly and CDR3 extraction. Gene usage, clonotype sharing and MAIT/NKT TCR abundance were normalised by analysing the top 1000, 10 000 and 20 000 clonotypes per sample. Diversity was computed as the inverse Simpson index with the vegan R package after downsampling to 27 000 UMIs. Statistical testing used paired Mann-Whitney U tests on the discordant twin pairs and applied Benjamini-Hochberg correction for multiple testing. Based on TCRdb reprocessing of the reads, there is one entry per CDR3 protein sequence, and DNA is missing. The V and J calls shown here were made by TCRdb, not taken from the authors' results. This sample's listing comprises 300,000 to 400,000 distinct CDR3 sequences. Jointly, the top ten make up 2.5% to 3% of the sample.

As to this clonotype: This clone's antigen is unknown.

An approximately 2.5 ml peripheral blood sample was drawn into PAXgene tubes per donor and stored at -80°C. Without any T cell sorting, total RNA was extracted from whole blood using the PAXgene blood miRNA kit on an automated QIAcube. Deep TCRalpha and TCRbeta repertoire profiling with unique molecular barcoding was performed on peripheral blood of monozygotic twin pairs concordant or discordant for inflammatory bowel disease. Smoking habits were recorded for all twin pairs, and individuals were classified as current, former or never smokers. This receptor was taken from a human donor with ulcerative colitis or Crohn's disease, or a healthy co-twin of an affected twin (not recorded which). In this chain, TRBV5-1 is recombined with TRBJ2-4; TCRdb reports TRBD1, a call that lacks DNA to check it against. The sequencing input was blood. The CDR3 in this case is CASSSGQGNGKNIQYF.